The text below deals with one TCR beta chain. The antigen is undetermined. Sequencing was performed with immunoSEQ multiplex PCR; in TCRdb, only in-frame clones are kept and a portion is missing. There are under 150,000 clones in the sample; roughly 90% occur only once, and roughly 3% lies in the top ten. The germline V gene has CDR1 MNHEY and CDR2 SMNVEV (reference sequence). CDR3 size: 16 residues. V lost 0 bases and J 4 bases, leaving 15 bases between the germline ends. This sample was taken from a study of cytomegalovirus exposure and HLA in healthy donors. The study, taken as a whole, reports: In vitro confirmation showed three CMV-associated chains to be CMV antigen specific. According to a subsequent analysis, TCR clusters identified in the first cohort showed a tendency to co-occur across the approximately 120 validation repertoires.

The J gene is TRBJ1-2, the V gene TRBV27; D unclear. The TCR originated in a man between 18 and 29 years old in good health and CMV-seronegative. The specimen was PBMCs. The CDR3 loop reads CASSLSSDAWAYGYTF. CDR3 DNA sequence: TGTGCCAGCAGTTTATCGTCCGACGCGTGGGCCTATGGCTACACCTTC.